The clone carrying this TCR beta chain has a count of ten or more. Its antigen is not known. The read gets to within 3 residues of the CDR3 end, and the germline J gene fills in the rest. The source of the sample is a study of T cell clonality in common variable immunodeficiency. The method was immunoSEQ multiplex PCR; TCRdb's version includes in-frame clones alone and lacks a portion of them. Observed in the sample are some 64,000 clones, none of them singletons. The CDR3 covers 16 residues. Looked up from germline, CDR1 is SGDLS and CDR2 is YYNGEE. The V and J ends lost 0 bases and 2 bases, in that order; junction bases with no gene match: 2. Study observations and caveats: Links between repertoire features and CVID complications were heterogeneity-limited. What drives increased CVID clonality needs T cell subpopulation sequencing.

The sequence was obtained from a person between 18 and 70 years old in good health. The V call is TRBV9, the J call TRBJ2-2, with 9 positions matching TRBD2. Sequenced input: peripheral blood mononuclear cells. The CDR3 bases that were read are TGTGCCAGCAGCGTAGGAGCGGGGGGTAACACCGGGGAG. Its translation: CASSVGAGGNTGE. The full-length CDR3 reads as CASSVGAGGNTGELFF.